Described below is a single T cell receptor beta chain sequence and its context. Its antigen is not known. The PCR ran on 60 Vbeta and 13 Jbeta primers. Sequencing was performed with immunoSEQ multiplex PCR; in TCRdb, only in-frame clones are kept and a portion is missing. This table has under 200,000 clones, around 73% appearing once. CDR3 size: 15 residues. CDR1 is SGHVS and CDR2 is FNYEAQ in the germline V gene. V was clipped by 1 base and J by 5 bases; unmatched bases: 3. The source of the sample is a study of cytomegalovirus exposure and HLA in healthy donors. Study-level points and caveats: In a later analysis, V- and J-gene trimming of beta chains associated with a DCLRE1C missense variant, replicated independently.

This sequence originates from a woman between 18 and 29 years old in good health and CMV-seropositive. V gene TRBV7-6 combines with J gene TRBJ1-5, with 9 bases lining up with TRBD1. The sample consisted of PBMCs. In DNA, the CDR3 is TGTGCCAGCAGCTTAGAACAGGGGGCCCATCAGCCCCAGCATTTT. Protein sequence: CASSLEQGAHQPQHF.